Following are 23 T cell receptor beta chains from one sample sequenced in a study of blood T cell repertoires in COVID-19 (dated by TCRdb to the early 2020s). Libraries were built with the immunoSEQ multiplex PCR assay. TCRdb mirrors the immuneACCESS table, restricted to in-frame sequences. Some clones are absent from its copies; in checked studies, under half trace to an unresolved V gene, and the reason for the others is unknown. This sample has some 200,000 clones in its table, and about 80% of those were observed once. 13% to 15% of the sample is held by the ten biggest clonotypes. Specimen: peripheral blood. The receptors here all came from a man aged 25 to 40 with active or convalescent COVID-19.

This chain connects TRBV6-5 to TRBJ2-3; tentative D call: TRBD1 (6 bases). V lost 2 bases to trimming and J lost 1 base, with 7 bases between them. Germline-derived CDR1 and CDR2 are MNHEY and SVGAGI. This CDR3 has 14 amino acids. The chain's CDR3 is CASSYRTGTDTQYF. The CDR3 DNA reads TGTGCCAGCAGTTACCGGACAGGCACAGATACGCAGTATTTT.

The chain links TRBV6-5 to TRBJ1-2; D call uncertain. V gave up 6 bases and J gave up 1 base, with 15 bases separating them. Germline CDR1 MNHEY, CDR2 SVGAGI. The length of the CDR3 is 15 residues. CDR3 coding DNA: TGTGCCAGCAGCGGCGCACGGGATCATAACTATGGCTACACCTTC. It specifies CASSGARDHNYGYTF.

The rearrangement joins TRBV11-3 to TRBJ2-3, with D possibly TRBD1 on 6 matching bases. V gave up 1 base and J gave up 1 base, with 12 bases separating them. The CDR3 totals 16 residues. CDR1 SGHNT and CDR2 YENEEA come from the germline V gene. The CDR3: CASSLGSSGGTDTQYF. Written as DNA, the CDR3 is TGTGCCAGCAGCTTAGGGTCCTCAGGGGGCACAGATACGCAGTATTTT.

V and J are TRBV24-1 and TRBJ2-5; weak D call: TRBD2 (6 bases). V lost 4 bases and J 1 base, leaving 15 bases between the germline ends. The germline gives CDR1 KGHDR, CDR2 SFDVKD. There are 16 residues in the CDR3. The CDR3 sequence: CATSEPGLTTQETQYF. Here the CDR3 DNA reads TGTGCCACCAGTGAACCGGGACTGACGACCCAAGAGACCCAGTACTTC.

This rearrangement joins TRBV19 to TRBJ2-3; D is unresolved. Germline V gives CDR1 LNHDA, CDR2 SQIVND (reference sequence). The germline V and J ends were trimmed by 7 bases and 3 bases, with 14 bases remaining between them. This CDR3 spans 14 amino acids. The CDR3: CASTSRELTDTQYF. CDR3 sequence (DNA): TGTGCCAGTACGTCCCGAGAGTTAACAGATACGCAGTATTTT.

This chain connects TRBV7-2 to TRBJ1-1, with 9 bases identical to TRBD1. Germline V lookup: CDR1 SGHTA, CDR2 FQGNSA. Losses at the gene ends were 3 bases for V and 0 bases for J; bases not matched to a gene: 8. The CDR3 totals 17 residues. CDR3 in DNA: TGTGCCAGCAGCTTCCGACAGGGGGACCGAATGAACACTGAAGCTTTCTTT. This gives the protein CASSFRQGDRMNTEAFF.

In this sample, this clone turned up once. The chain is built from TRBV27 and TRBJ2-5; possible D gene TRBD2, 7 bases. Trimming shortened V by 5 bases and J by 5 bases, and 15 bases separated the two germline ends. This CDR3 spans 14 amino acids. The germline V gene has CDR1 MNHEY and CDR2 SMNVEV (reference sequence). CDR3 residues: CASSTTRGGETQYF. The CDR3 DNA reads as TGTGCCAGCAGTACCACGAGGGGGGGCGAGACCCAGTACTTC.

V usage is TRBV19 and J usage is TRBJ2-1, with D maybe TRBD1 (7 bases). The CDR3 sequence is 16 residues long. Germline lookup yields CDR1 LNHDA and CDR2 SQIVND (reference sequence). V lost 3 bases and J 2 bases, leaving 14 bases between the germline ends. Here the CDR3 reads CASSIRRDSPYNEQFF. CDR3 in DNA: TGTGCCAGTAGTATTCGGCGGGACAGTCCCTACAATGAGCAGTTCTTC.

The V and J genes are TRBV4-3 and TRBJ2-1; TRBD2 agrees at 8 bases. Germline CDR1 LGHNA, CDR2 YSLEER. The CDR3 is 16 amino acids. The V gene end was trimmed by 0 bases and the J gene end by 8 bases; junction bases not matched to a gene: 9. CDR3 amino acids: CASSQDLRSGRDEQFF. The CDR3 DNA reads TGCGCCAGCAGCCAAGATCTGAGAAGCGGGAGAGATGAGCAGTTCTTC.

The J gene is TRBJ2-7, the V gene TRBV4-1; TRBD1 aligns across 9 bases. This CDR3 is built from 17 residues. Germline CDR1 reads MGHRA; CDR2 reads YSYEKL. Unmatched junction bases numbered 9, after V lost 0 bases and J lost 3 bases. CDR3 in DNA: TGCGCCAGCAGCCAAGAGGCCTCGGGGACAGGGTTCTACGAGCAGTACTTC. Amino acids: CASSQEASGTGFYEQYF.

V gene TRBV11-2 combines with J gene TRBJ2-3; 9 bases line up with TRBD2. The germline CDR1 and CDR2 sequences are SGHAT and FQNNGV. J gave up 7 bases and V 0 bases, and 20 bases lay outside the gene matches. The CDR3 consists of 20 residues. The CDR3 bases are TGTGCCAGCAGCTTAGACCGGGGATCCCTAGCGGGAAGCAGTCCATATACGCAGTATTTT. Residues: CASSLDRGSLAGSSPYTQYF. The variable domain in full, completed from reference TRBV11-2 and TRBJ2-3, reads EAGVAQSPRYKIIEKRQSVAFWCNPISGHATLYWYQQILGQGPKLLIQFQNNGVVDDSQLPKDRFSAERLKGVDSTLKIQPAKLEDSAVYLCASSLDRGSLAGSSPYTQYFGPGTRLTVL.

The V call is TRBV10-1, the J call TRBJ2-7; TRBD1 aligns across 9 bases. The germline V gene has CDR1 WNHNN and CDR2 SYGVQD (reference sequence). J lost 3 bases, V lost 3 bases, and 3 bases had no gene match. The CDR3 contains 14 residues. CDR3 in amino acids: CASSEGTGHYEQYF. CDR3 coding DNA: TGCGCCAGCAGTGAAGGGACAGGGCACTACGAGCAGTACTTC.

This chain connects TRBV4-1 to TRBJ1-1; D is perhaps TRBD1 (6 bases). This CDR3 is built from 14 residues. Germline V gene sequence: CDR1 MGHRA, CDR2 YSYEKL. Trimming stripped 3 bases from V and 6 bases from J, with 14 bases between. The CDR3 DNA reads TGCGCCAGCAGCCACATCACAGGGTCCGCTGAAGCTTTCTTT. Translation: CASSHITGSAEAFF.

The chain combines TRBV12-5 with TRBJ2-7; a possible D gene is TRBD2 (6 bases). Per the germline V gene, CDR1 is LGHNT and CDR2 is FRNRAP. This CDR3 has 16 residues. V lost 0 bases to trimming and J lost 3 bases, with 15 bases between them. CDR3 nucleotides: TGTGCTAGTGGTTTGGTTCTTGGGACTGACCGCTACGAGCAGTACTTC. Its translation: CASGLVLGTDRYEQYF. Filled out from reference TRBV12-5 and TRBJ2-7, the complete variable domain reads DARVTQTPRHKVTEMGQEVTMRCQPILGHNTVFWYRQTMMQGLELLAYFRNRAPLDDSGMPKDRFSAEMPDATLATLKIQPSEPRDSAVYFCASGLVLGTDRYEQYFGPGTRLTVT.

Of note for this clone: The identical CDR3 is also encoded by other nucleotide sequences in the sample. J is TRBJ1-5 and V is TRBV12-3 or TRBV12-4; D unresolved. V shed 4 bases and J shed 4 bases, with 8 bases lying between them. This CDR3 has 13 residues. The chain's CDR3 is CASSSQVNQPQHF. The CDR3 bases are TGTGCCAGCAGTTCCCAGGTGAATCAGCCCCAGCATTTT.

The chain couples TRBV2 to TRBJ2-3, with 10 nucleotides matching TRBD2. CDR1 is SNHLY and CDR2 is FYNNEI in the germline V gene. After removal of 4 bases from V and 4 bases from J, the junction contained 5 bases not matched to a gene. The CDR3 runs 15 residues. CDR3 sequence: CASSGAGGSADTQYF. CDR3 bases: TGTGCCAGCAGTGGAGCGGGGGGGAGCGCAGATACGCAGTATTTT.

The chain employs TRBV2 and TRBJ1-2; D not certain. The length of the CDR3 is 15 residues. V lost 0 bases, J lost 7 bases, and 15 bases lay in between. The germline CDR1 and CDR2 sequences are SNHLY and FYNNEI. The CDR3 loop is CASSEARGYNGGYTF. Written as DNA, the CDR3 is TGTGCCAGCAGTGAAGCGCGAGGGTATAACGGTGGCTACACCTTC. The variable domain in full, completed from reference TRBV2 and TRBJ1-2, reads EPEVTQTPSHQVTQMGQEVILRCVPISNHLYFYWYRQILGQKVEFLVSFYNNEISEKSEIFDDQFSVERPDGSNFTLKIRSTKLEDSAMYFCASSEARGYNGGYTFGSGTRLTVV.

The chain is built from TRBV27 and TRBJ1-5; D remains unclear. Trimming took off 2 bases at V and 5 bases at J, with 10 bases between the two ends. CDR1 MNHEY and CDR2 SMNVEV come from the germline V gene (reference sequence). The CDR3 has 14 amino acids. CDR3 amino acids: CASSLRGGHQPQHF. The DNA of the CDR3 is TGTGCCAGCAGTTTACGGGGTGGCCATCAGCCCCAGCATTTT.

CDR3 sequence reads: CASDPGQGNGYTF. The CDR3 DNA follows: TGTGCTAGTGACCCTGGACAGGGCAATGGCTACACCTTC. The chain uses TRBV12-5 and TRBJ1-2; TRBD1 matches 8 bases. Germline values: CDR1 LGHNT, CDR2 FRNRAP. The CDR3 loop spans 13 amino acids. Trimming at V came to 7 bases and at J to 6 bases, leaving 7 bases not matched to a gene.

A word on this clone: A far larger clone is a single base away, which makes a read error likely. The chain has TRBV7-6 and TRBJ2-3, with 7 bases fitting TRBD1. The CDR3 contains 15 residues. CDR1 and CDR2 from the germline V gene are SGHVS and FNYEAQ. V dropped 1 base and J dropped 1; count of bases not matched to a gene: 2. The CDR3 DNA follows: TGTGCCAGCAGCTTAGAGGGGGCAGGCACAGATACGCAGTATTTT. Translated: CASSLEGAGTDTQYF. The full variable domain, with the rest looked up from reference TRBV7-6 and TRBJ2-3, is GAGVSQSPRYKVTKRGQDVALRCDPISGHVSLYWYRQALGQGPEFLTYFNYEAQQDKSGLPNDRFSAERPEGSISTLTIQRTEQRDSAMYRCASSLEGAGTDTQYFGPGTRLTVL.

The chain uses TRBV29-1 and TRBJ2-1; TRBD2 matches at 11 bases. The CDR3 consists of 15 residues. V shed 4 bases and J 4 bases; nucleotides not matched to a gene: 6. CDR1 and CDR2 from the germline V gene are SQVTM and ANQGSEA. DNA of the CDR3: TGCAGCGTTGCTAGCGGGGGGCCGGGTTACAATGAGCAGTTCTTC. Protein: CSVASGGPGYNEQFF.

The V call is TRBV21-1, the J call TRBJ1-4. TRBV21-1 is a pseudogene segment. This CDR3 comprises 15 residues. This CDR3 is CASSERWGTNEKLFF. The CDR3 nucleotides are TGTGCCAGCAGCGAGCGGTGGGGAACTAATGAAAAACTGTTTTTT.

The chain joins TRBV12-3 or TRBV12-4 to TRBJ1-2; D call uncertain. The CDR3 covers 12 residues. Deletions cut 1 base from V and 8 bases from J, with 8 bases between. CDR3 loop: CASSLESRGYTF. The CDR3 nucleotides read TGTGCCAGCAGTTTAGAGTCGCGGGGCTACACCTTC.